What follows are 29 T cell receptor beta chains derived from one specimen sequenced in a study of identical twins. In TCRdb, the 5' RACE reads were re-called with MiXCR into one record per CDR3 protein. The sample yields about 240,000 distinct CDR3 sequences, 6% to 8% seen once. The data were also submitted as part of a second study, on yellow fever vaccine responses in identical twins.

Sequencing input: CD8+ T cells sorted from blood. These receptors were taken from a woman aged 18-29 years in good health.

This rearrangement joins TRBV27 to TRBJ2-1; D unclear. Germline CDR1 is MNHEY and CDR2 is SMNVEV (reference sequence). The CDR3 covers 15 residues. Trimming cost V 6 bases and J 0 bases, with 12 bases left between them. The CDR3 protein is CASRLAASSYNEQFF. The CDR3 nucleotides read TGTGCCAGCAGATTAGCTGCGAGCTCCTACAATGAGCAGTTCTTC.

This clonotype was found many times. The V gene is TRBV20-1, the J gene TRBJ1-1; a possible D gene is TRBD1 (5 bases). This CDR3 contains 14 residues. V was clipped by 1 base and J by 4 bases, with 13 bases between them. In germline, CDR1 is DFQATT, CDR2 SNEGSKA (reference sequence). CDR3 in DNA: TGCAGTGCTAGAGTTGGGGGGGAGGGCACTGAAGCTTTCTTT. Translating gives CSARVGGEGTEAFF.

This chain links TRBV5-1 with TRBJ1-1, with D uncertain. The CDR3 extends over 16 amino acids. Trimming left V 0 bases short and J 0 bases short, with 12 bases between. The germline gives CDR1 SGHRS, CDR2 YFSETQ. The CDR3 coding sequence is TGCGCCAGCAGCTTGGAGGGTCACGGGATGAACACTGAAGCTTTCTTT. Amino acids: CASSLEGHGMNTEAFF.

The table lists this clonotype with a few counts. The chain carries TRBV28 and TRBJ2-7; no reliable D call. The CDR3 loop spans 12 amino acids. Germline-derived CDR1 and CDR2 are MDHEN and SYDVKM. Trimming removed 6 bases at V and 5 bases at J, with 11 bases between. The CDR3: CASSRGVDEQYF. DNA of the CDR3: TGTGCCAGCAGCAGAGGAGTTGACGAGCAGTACTTC.

The sample holds a few counts of this clonotype. The CDR3 DNA reads as TGTGCCAGCACTCCCGGGGGCGCCTACAATGAGCAGTTCTTC. It codes for CASTPGGAYNEQFF. This chain uses TRBV7-2 with TRBJ2-1; D is perhaps TRBD1 or TRBD2 (6 bases each). Germline CDR1 SGHTA, CDR2 FQGNSA. The V and J ends lost 7 bases and 2 bases respectively, with 12 bases between them. CDR3 length equals 14 residues.

This clonotype was detected a few times. The chain couples TRBV4-1 to TRBJ2-2; 12 bases line up with TRBD2. This CDR3 contains 18 residues. Losses at the gene ends were 0 bases for V and 3 bases for J; bases not matched to a gene: 5. Germline values: CDR1 MGHRA, CDR2 YSYEKL. CDR3 in amino acids: CASSQDWTSGVYTGELFF. The CDR3 bases are TGCGCCAGCAGCCAAGATTGGACTAGCGGGGTTTACACCGGGGAGCTGTTTTTT.

There are a few counts of this clonotype. The chain employs TRBV3-1 and TRBJ2-3; 11 nucleotides match TRBD1. Germline CDR1 is LGHDT and CDR2 is YNNKEL (reference sequence). Losses at the gene ends were 0 bases for V and 4 bases for J; bases not matched to a gene: 6. The CDR3 is made up of 17 amino acids. CDR3 DNA: TGTGCCAGCAGCCAAGATGGACAGGGGGCTTTTGCAGATACGCAGTATTTT. Its translation: CASSQDGQGAFADTQYF.

This clonotype was detected only a few times. V is TRBV20-1 and J is TRBJ2-1, with TRBD2 identical over 12 bases. Germline V CDR1 and CDR2: DFQATT, SNEGSKA (reference sequence). The CDR3 runs 18 residues. Trimming cost V 3 bases and J 0 bases; bases outside gene matches: 9. CDR3 sequence: CSASDWASGGASYNEQFF. In DNA, the CDR3 is TGCAGTGCTAGTGATTGGGCTAGCGGGGGGGCCTCCTACAATGAGCAGTTCTTC.

This clonotype was detected only a few times. V and J are TRBV6-1 and TRBJ2-1, with a possible D match to TRBD2 (6 bases). The CDR3 extends over 15 amino acids. Germline CDR1 reads MNHNS; CDR2 reads SASEGT. Trimming removed 7 bases at V and 1 base at J, with 14 bases between. CDR3 nucleotides: TGTGCCAGCAACCAACAAGGAGGGTCCTACAATGAGCAGTTCTTC. It is translated as CASNQQGGSYNEQFF.

This sequence joins TRBV6-1 and TRBJ2-5, with D tentatively TRBD1 (5 bases). There are 15 residues in the CDR3. Germline CDR1 and CDR2: MNHNS and SASEGT. Trimming stripped 1 base from V and 2 bases from J, with 11 bases between. CDR3: CASSEDRWYQETQYF. The DNA for the CDR3 is TGTGCCAGCAGTGAAGACAGGTGGTATCAAGAGACCCAGTACTTC.

The chain combines TRBV20-1 with TRBJ2-3; 8 nucleotides line up with TRBD2. With V trimmed by 5 bases and J by 6 bases, 13 bases remained unmatched. The CDR3 runs 15 residues. Germline values: CDR1 DFQATT, CDR2 SNEGSKA (reference sequence). CDR3 DNA: TGCAGTGCTCGATCCGACATAGCGGGGTGGGATACGCAGTATTTT. Its translation is CSARSDIAGWDTQYF.

This clonotype was seen only a few times. The V gene is TRBV4-1, the J gene TRBJ2-1; 10 nucleotides match TRBD2. The length of the CDR3 is 16 residues. Per the germline V gene, CDR1 is MGHRA and CDR2 is YSYEKL. With 0 bases clipped from V and 7 bases from J, the junction kept 6 bases outside the gene matches. The CDR3 DNA is TGCGCCAGCAGCCAAGAGTGGGCTAGCGGGGGAAATGAGCAGTTCTTC. Translating it yields CASSQEWASGGNEQFF.

The V call is TRBV18, the J call TRBJ1-1; D is ambiguous. CDR1 is KGHSH, CDR2 LQKENI, per germline. The CDR3 contains 14 residues. The V end was cut by 2 bases, the J end by 1 base, with 8 bases between. CDR3 nucleotide sequence: TGTGCCAGCTCACCAGCGAGTGAGAACACTGAAGCTTTCTTT. Translated, it gives CASSPASENTEAFF.

This clonotype was counted many times. This rearrangement joins TRBV27 to TRBJ2-2, with D hard to call. The CDR3 runs 14 residues. V shed 3 bases and J shed 7 bases, with 12 bases lying between them. The V gene's germline CDR1 is MNHEY and CDR2 SMNVEV (reference sequence). The CDR3 DNA reads as TGTGCCAGCAGTTTGGCAGAGTATGACGGGGAGCTGTTTTTT. Amino acid sequence: CASSLAEYDGELFF.

The sample holds many counts of this clonotype. The chain joins TRBV12-3 or TRBV12-4 to TRBJ1-1; no clear D gene. V was shortened by 6 bases and J by 0 bases, with 14 bases between the two germline ends. The CDR3 has 15 residues. The CDR3 loop is CASSFGTAMNTEAFF. In nucleotides, the CDR3 is TGTGCCAGCAGCTTTGGAACCGCGATGAACACTGAAGCTTTCTTT.

The rearrangement links TRBV15 to TRBJ2-4; tentatively, D is TRBD1 (5 bases). The CDR3 is 15 residues long. Trimming shortened V by 4 bases and J by 5 bases, and 15 bases separated the two germline ends. Per germline, CDR1 LNHNV and CDR2 YYDKDF (reference sequence). CDR3 bases: TGTGCCACCAGCAAGATAAGGGGTGGGCAAAACATTCAGTACTTC. Protein sequence: CATSKIRGGQNIQYF.

This clonotype was counted between two and nine times. The chain couples TRBV2 to TRBJ2-5; perhaps D is TRBD1 or TRBD2 (6 bases each). V gave up 11 bases and J gave up 2 bases, with 21 bases separating them. The length of the CDR3 is 15 residues. Germline CDR1 is SNHLY and CDR2 is FYNNEI. CDR3 in amino acids: CAGGLLVSNQETQYF. The CDR3 DNA reads TGTGCCGGGGGGCTATTGGTTTCCAATCAAGAGACCCAGTACTTC.

This clonotype has only a few counts. The gene calls are TRBV3-1 and TRBJ1-2; D might be TRBD1 (5 bases). V lost 0 bases, J lost 8 bases, and 19 bases lay in between. The V gene's germline CDR1 is LGHDT and CDR2 YNNKEL (reference sequence). The CDR3 loop spans 16 amino acids. The CDR3 sequence is CASSQDSAAGPLGYTF. In DNA, the CDR3 is TGTGCCAGCAGCCAAGATAGCGCGGCAGGGCCGCTGGGCTACACCTTC.

The sample holds many counts of this clonotype. The genes are TRBV5-1 and TRBJ2-7; D remains ambiguous. V lost 1 base, J lost 5 bases, and 13 bases lay in between. The germline CDR1 and CDR2 sequences are SGHRS and YFSETQ. The CDR3 is 14 amino acids. CDR3 residues: CASSLYVLRDEQYF. Written as DNA, the CDR3 is TGCGCCAGCAGCTTGTATGTGCTACGAGACGAGCAGTACTTC.

This clonotype was picked up many times. V usage is TRBV29-1 and J usage is TRBJ1-5; the D is unclear. The CDR3 sequence is 13 residues long. In germline, CDR1 is SQVTM, CDR2 ANQGSEA. With 0 bases removed from V and 4 bases from J, the gap between germline ends came to 7 bases. The CDR3 is CSVEEVGNQPQHF. The CDR3 DNA is TGCAGCGTTGAAGAAGTAGGGAATCAGCCCCAGCATTTT. Together with reference TRBV29-1 and TRBJ1-5, the CDR3 gives the full variable domain: SAVISQKPSRDICQRGTSLTIQCQVDSQVTMMFWYRQQPGQSLTLIATANQGSEATYESGFVIDKFPISRPNLTFSTLTVSNMSPEDSSIYLCSVEEVGNQPQHFGDGTRLSIL.

This clonotype was counted between two and nine times. The chain recombines TRBV20-1 with TRBJ2-3; D not resolved. The CDR3 is 14 amino acids. CDR1 is DFQATT, CDR2 SNEGSKA, per germline (reference sequence). V lost 0 bases and J lost 2, with 9 bases in between. CDR3 sequence reads: CSARDADLTDTQYF. The CDR3 DNA follows: TGCAGTGCTAGAGATGCAGACCTCACAGATACGCAGTATTTT.

This clonotype was picked up many times. CDR3 region: CASSLEQNFYEQYF. Written as DNA, the CDR3 is TGTGCCAGCAGTTTGGAACAGAACTTCTACGAGCAGTACTTC. The rearrangement uses TRBV12-3 or TRBV12-4 and TRBJ2-7; D is ambiguous. V dropped 3 bases and J dropped 3 bases, with 12 bases sitting between them. The CDR3 contains 14 residues.

This clonotype was counted only a few times. The chain employs TRBV20-1 and TRBJ2-2, with TRBD2 matching over 8 bases. CDR3 size: 17 residues. The V and J ends lost 2 bases and 4 bases, in that order; junction bases with no gene match: 12. CDR1 DFQATT and CDR2 SNEGSKA come from the germline V gene (reference sequence). The CDR3 bases are TGCAGTGCTAGATATCTGGGTAGCGGGGCGAGCACCGGGGAGCTGTTTTTT. Encoded protein: CSARYLGSGASTGELFF.

CDR3 DNA: TGCAGTGCTAGGGCGGGGCTCCAAGAGACCCAGTACTTC. It codes for CSARAGLQETQYF. This chain links TRBV20-1 with TRBJ2-5; maybe TRBD2 (6 bases). Germline loops: CDR1 DFQATT, CDR2 SNEGSKA (reference sequence). CDR3 length equals 13 residues. V was trimmed by 3 bases and J by 1 base, leaving 9 bases between them.

This clonotype has ten or more counts. The chain couples TRBV7-8 to TRBJ1-1, with no clear D. The CDR3 contains 14 residues. Germline V gives CDR1 SGHVS, CDR2 FQNEAQ. V was clipped by 1 base and J by 1 base, with 7 bases between them. The CDR3 here is CASSLVIQNTEAFF. CDR3 bases: TGTGCCAGCAGCTTAGTTATCCAGAACACTGAAGCTTTCTTT.

This clonotype has more than one count but fewer than ten. The genes are TRBV6-2 or TRBV6-3 and TRBJ2-1; no clear D gene. CDR1 and CDR2 (germline): MNHEY, SVGEGT. V lost 5 bases and J lost 11, with 13 bases in between. The CDR3 covers 12 residues. CDR3 sequence reads: CASSPRQLQQFF. Here the CDR3 DNA reads TGTGCCAGCAGTCCTAGACAACTTCAGCAGTTCTTC.

This clonotype was recorded many times. This chain connects TRBV6-1 to TRBJ2-1, with 7 bases aligning to TRBD1. CDR1 MNHNS and CDR2 SASEGT come from the germline V gene. This CDR3 region has 14 residues. Trimming removed 5 bases from V and 0 bases from J; junction bases left unmatched: 1. CDR3 nucleotide sequence: TGTGCCAGCAGTCGACAGGGCTCCTACAATGAGCAGTTCTTC. It translates to CASSRQGSYNEQFF.

CDR3 sequence reads: CASSLEGTTSPQYF. CDR3 DNA sequence: TGTGCCAGCAGCTTAGAGGGGACAACCTCCCCGCAGTATTTT. This sequence joins TRBV7-9 and TRBJ2-3; maybe TRBD1 (6 bases). CDR1 and CDR2 from the germline V gene are SEHNR and FQNEAQ (reference sequence). The germline V and J ends were trimmed by 1 base and 10 bases, with 15 bases remaining between them. The CDR3 is 14 amino acids.

This clonotype has only a few counts. V and J are TRBV12-3 or TRBV12-4 and TRBJ2-7; 10 bases map to TRBD1. After removal of 4 bases from V and 5 bases from J, the junction contained 5 bases not matched to a gene. This CDR3 has 14 residues. CDR3 in amino acids: CASSSGTGVDEQYF. DNA for the CDR3: TGTGCCAGCAGTTCCGGGACAGGGGTGGACGAGCAGTACTTC.